These 23 T cell receptor beta chains were all obtained from the same sample, sequenced in a study of regulatory T cells in long-lasting Graves disease. In building TCR beta libraries, iRepertoire HTBI primers were used together with Arm-PCR of CDR3 regions. TCRdb re-called the multiplex PCR reads through MiXCR, storing one row per CDR3 protein. Altogether hundreds of thousands of distinct CDR3 sequences are present, under 20% being singletons, with the ten largest covering about 20%. Time point defined: newly diagnosed GD, antithyroid drugs for less than 3 months. Researchers made the TCR library from RNA that was extracted from PBMCs. The same sample was also used in a study of T cells in Graves' hyperthyroidism and ophthalmopathy.

The sequencing used peripheral blood mononuclear cells (PBMCs), collected at new diagnosis, from a patient treated with antithyroid drugs. These receptors were collected from a woman aged 25 to 39 with Graves disease.

J is TRBJ2-7 and V is TRBV6-2 or TRBV6-3; D is unresolved. This CDR3 comprises 15 residues. Germline values: CDR1 MNHEY, CDR2 SVGEGT. The V and J ends lost 5 bases and 3 bases respectively, with 17 bases between them. The CDR3 region is CASSEEASYFYEQYF. The CDR3 nucleotides are TGTGCCAGCAGTGAAGAGGCGTCGTATTTCTACGAGCAGTACTTC.

V and J are TRBV29-1 and TRBJ2-7; D unclear. This CDR3 contains 12 residues. V lost 4 bases, J lost 5 bases, and 12 bases lay in between. Germline CDR1 SQVTM, CDR2 ANQGSEA. The CDR3 bases are TGCAGCGTTGTAGTAGATCGGAACGAGCAGTACTTC. Translation gives CSVVVDRNEQYF.

On this clonotype itself: A clone one base away is much larger, so this may be a read error. V gene TRBV11-2 combines with J gene TRBJ2-5; D is possibly TRBD1 or TRBD2 (5 bases each). Per the germline V gene, CDR1 is SGHAT and CDR2 is FQNNGV. Trimming pared 1 base from V and 2 bases from J, leaving 11 bases between. The CDR3 runs to 15 residues. DNA of the CDR3: TGTGCCAGCAGCTTAGCTGGCAGGGAGCAAGAGACCCAGTACTTC. Its translation is CASSLAGREQETQYF.

The rearrangement uses TRBV4-2 and TRBJ2-7; D gene uncertain. The V gene lost 0 bases and the J gene lost 2 bases, with 8 bases spanning the gap. Germline V gives CDR1 LGHNA, CDR2 YNFKEQ. This CDR3 comprises 14 residues. The CDR3 nucleotides read TGTGCCAGCAGCCAAGAGGTGATTACCTACGAGCAGTACTTC. Encoded protein: CASSQEVITYEQYF.

Details on this clonotype: A read error may be the cause here, since a much bigger clone is one base away. The chain joins TRBV12-5 to TRBJ2-1; D call uncertain. This CDR3 region has 15 residues. The ends were cut back, 3 bases at V and 6 bases at J, with 15 bases in the middle. The germline CDR1 and CDR2 sequences are LGHNT and FRNRAP. The CDR3 reads CASGLSDPPFNEQFF. The CDR3 DNA follows: TGTGCTAGTGGTTTAAGTGACCCCCCTTTCAATGAGCAGTTCTTC. Full variable domain (outside the CDR3, taken from reference TRBV12-5 and TRBJ2-1): DARVTQTPRHKVTEMGQEVTMRCQPILGHNTVFWYRQTMMQGLELLAYFRNRAPLDDSGMPKDRFSAEMPDATLATLKIQPSEPRDSAVYFCASGLSDPPFNEQFFGPGTRLTVL.

This clonotype showed up just a few times. The V call is TRBV11-3, the J call TRBJ2-7, with TRBD2 matching 9 bases. Trimming at V came to 2 bases and at J to 7 bases, leaving 12 bases not matched to a gene. Per germline, CDR1 SGHNT and CDR2 YENEEA. The CDR3 runs 16 residues. DNA of the CDR3: TGTGCCAGCAGCTTACGTCGTAGCGGGAGTCTGGAGGAGCAGTACTTC. Translated: CASSLRRSGSLEEQYF. Full variable domain (outside the CDR3, taken from reference TRBV11-3 and TRBJ2-7): EAGVVQSPRYKIIEKKQPVAFWCNPISGHNTLYWYLQNLGQGPELLIRYENEEAVDDSQLPKDRFSAERLKGVDSTLKIQPAELGDSAVYLCASSLRRSGSLEEQYFGPGTRLTVT.

About this clonotype: As the CDR3 is not closed by the conserved phenylalanine or tryptophan, this likely results from a read error. The chain combines TRBV2 with TRBJ1-4; 7 bases are shared with TRBD1. The germline V gene has CDR1 SNHLY and CDR2 FYNNEI. With V trimmed by 4 bases and J by 7 bases, 9 bases remained unmatched. The CDR3 has 15 amino acids. The CDR3 reads CASSGGTEGVEKLFS. The CDR3 bases are TGTGCCAGCAGTGGGGGGACAGAGGGCGTTGAAAAACTGTTTTCT.

This clonotype occurred many times. V and J are TRBV12-3 or TRBV12-4 and TRBJ2-1; TRBD2 might be the D (6 bases). V lost 6 bases to trimming and J lost 9 bases, with 9 bases between them. CDR3 length: 11 residues. CDR3 DNA: TGTGCCAGCAGCAATAGCGGTGAGCAGTTCTTC. Translation gives CASSNSGEQFF.

V and J are TRBV29-1 and TRBJ2-3; no reliable D call. The CDR3 is made up of 12 amino acids. The germline V and J ends were trimmed by 1 base and 6 bases, with 8 bases remaining between them. Per the germline V gene, CDR1 is SQVTM and CDR2 is ANQGSEA. The CDR3 DNA sequence: TGCAGCGTTGAAGCGGGCTCCGATACGCAGTATTTT. The encoded protein is CSVEAGSDTQYF.

V gene TRBV3-1 combines with J gene TRBJ1-5, with TRBD1 as a possible D gene (5 bases). This CDR3 spans 14 amino acids. Per the germline V gene, CDR1 is LGHDT and CDR2 is YNNKEL (reference sequence). V gave up 5 bases and J gave up 8 bases, with 16 bases separating them. The CDR3 nucleotides are TGTGCCAGCAGCGAGGGGCGTCTCATAAAGCCCCAGCATTTT. Translating it yields CASSEGRLIKPQHF.

This clonotype was seen only a few times. For the CDR3, the DNA is TGTGCCAGCAGTGAAGCGTACGCGGGGGGCTACACCTTC. Translating gives CASSEAYAGGYTF. This chain joins TRBV6-1 and TRBJ1-2; D unresolved. V shed 0 bases and J shed 8 bases, with 10 bases lying between them. The length of the CDR3 is 13 residues. Germline values: CDR1 MNHNS, CDR2 SASEGT.

This clonotype was seen at least ten times. This chain connects TRBV7-9 to TRBJ2-3, with no clear D. Between the trimmed V and J ends, which lost 11 bases and 0 bases, there was a span of 6 bases. The length of the CDR3 is 11 residues. Germline CDR1 and CDR2: SEHNR and FQNEAQ (reference sequence). The CDR3 coding sequence is TGTGCCGGGTCTAGCACAGATACGCAGTATTTT. The encoded protein is CAGSSTDTQYF.

This clonotype has just a few counts. The chain carries TRBV18 and TRBJ2-7; tentatively, D is TRBD1 (5 bases). The CDR3 extends over 15 amino acids. Trimming pared 0 bases from V and 4 bases from J, leaving 13 bases between. CDR1 KGHSH and CDR2 LQKENI come from the germline V gene. CDR3 nucleotides: TGTGCCAGCTCACCACCGCAGGGAAGTAGTTACGAGCAGTACTTC. Its translation: CASSPPQGSSYEQYF.

This clonotype was observed a few times. The V call is TRBV28, the J call TRBJ1-6; perhaps TRBD1 as D (6 bases). Germline loops: CDR1 MDHEN, CDR2 SYDVKM. Trimming shortened V by 6 bases and J by 0 bases, and 18 bases separated the two germline ends. The CDR3 extends over 18 amino acids. The CDR3 here is CASRSGGRGASYNSPLHF. The CDR3 region has the DNA TGTGCCAGCAGATCCGGGGGCCGTGGGGCCTCCTATAATTCACCCCTCCACTTT.

This chain connects TRBV28 to TRBJ1-3, with 7 nucleotides matching TRBD1. The V gene end was trimmed by 1 base and the J gene end by 0 bases; junction bases not matched to a gene: 12. Per germline, CDR1 MDHEN and CDR2 SYDVKM. The CDR3 loop spans 19 amino acids. The CDR3 reads CASSLYLALGQPSGNTIYF. As DNA, the CDR3 is TGTGCCAGCAGTTTATACTTAGCATTGGGACAGCCCTCTGGAAACACCATATATTTT.

In this sample, this clonotype turned up many times. This chain connects TRBV24-1 to TRBJ2-2; TRBD2 matches at 7 bases. In germline, CDR1 is KGHDR, CDR2 SFDVKD. The CDR3 has 19 residues. The V gene end was trimmed by 4 bases and the J gene end by 0 bases; junction bases not matched to a gene: 13. CDR3 in DNA: TGTGCCACCAGTGACCGATTAGCGGGTCCCCTCGCGAACACCGGGGAGCTGTTTTTT. Translating gives CATSDRLAGPLANTGELFF.

Turning to this clonotype: A much larger clone differs by one base, so this may be a read error. The CDR3 reads CSARDLAGGTEAFF. The CDR3 nucleotides read TGCAGTGCTCGGGACCTGGCGGGGGGCACTGAAGCTTTCTTT. The genes are TRBV20-1 and TRBJ1-1, with D perhaps TRBD1 (5 bases). Trimming cost V 5 bases and J 4 bases, with 17 bases left between them. CDR1 and CDR2 (germline): DFQATT, SNEGSKA (reference sequence). CDR3 length: 14 residues.

In its sample, this clonotype was seen a few times. This chain connects TRBV19 to TRBJ1-4; TRBD1 matches 7 bases. V gave up 2 bases and J gave up 5 bases; unmatched junction bases: 2. Looked up from germline, CDR1 is LNHDA and CDR2 is SQIVND (reference sequence). This CDR3 has 14 residues. In nucleotides, the CDR3 is TGTGCCAGTAGTATAAAGGGGGCGAATGAAAAACTGTTTTTT. Its protein is CASSIKGANEKLFF.

The J gene is TRBJ2-1, the V gene TRBV7-2; a possible D gene is TRBD2 (5 bases). Trimming removed 2 bases at V and 3 bases at J, with 14 bases between. The germline V gene has CDR1 SGHTA and CDR2 FQGNSA. The CDR3 loop spans 16 amino acids. The CDR3 nucleotides are TGTGCCAGCAGCTTAAATCCGGGGAGTAGCTACAATGAGCAGTTCTTC. Amino acids: CASSLNPGSSYNEQFF. Complete variable domain (other parts from reference TRBV7-2 and TRBJ2-1): GAGVSQSPSNKVTEKGKDVELRCDPISGHTALYWYRQSLGQGLEFLIYFQGNSAPDKSGLPSDRFSAERTGGSVSTLTIQRTQQEDSAVYLCASSLNPGSSYNEQFFGPGTRLTVL.

This clonotype was observed many times. V usage is TRBV7-8 and J usage is TRBJ2-7; D may be TRBD1 or TRBD2 (5 bases each). Germline loops: CDR1 SGHVS, CDR2 FQNEAQ. The CDR3 is 13 amino acids. Trimming pared 3 bases from V and 9 bases from J, leaving 15 bases between. The CDR3: CASSLGDGFGQYF. The DNA for the CDR3 is TGTGCCAGCAGCTTGGGGGATGGGTTCGGGCAGTACTTC.

The table lists this clonotype with many counts. The chain carries TRBV11-3 and TRBJ2-2; D is undetermined. Trimming took off 2 bases at V and 6 bases at J, with 10 bases between the two ends. CDR1 and CDR2 from the germline V gene are SGHNT and YENEEA. CDR3 length equals 14 residues. The CDR3 region has the DNA TGTGCCAGCAGCTTATCCCTCGAGGCCGGGGAGCTGTTTTTT. It codes for CASSLSLEAGELFF.

The chain couples TRBV20-1 to TRBJ1-2, with D unclear. This CDR3 is built from 13 residues. V dropped 6 bases and J dropped 7 bases, with 18 bases sitting between them. The V gene's germline CDR1 is DFQATT and CDR2 SNEGSKA (reference sequence). CDR3 sequence: CSASASGLGGYTF. The CDR3 DNA reads as TGCAGTGCCTCGGCTAGTGGGCTGGGTGGCTACACCTTC.

J is TRBJ1-4 and V is TRBV3-1, with D possibly TRBD1 on 5 matching bases. V lost 4 bases and J 4 bases, leaving 10 bases between the germline ends. Germline V CDR1 and CDR2: LGHDT, YNNKEL (reference sequence). This CDR3 has 14 amino acids. CDR3 in amino acids: CASSPYGGNEKLFF. CDR3 nucleotide sequence: TGTGCCAGCAGCCCCTACGGGGGTAATGAAAAACTGTTTTTT.